This entry lists 10 T cell receptor beta chains sequenced from one sample in a study of T-cell memory formation after mild COVID-19. TCRdb ran MiXCR on the 5' RACE reads and lists one entry per CDR3 protein. The top ten clones hold roughly 23% of a sample with 280,000 or so distinct CDR3 sequences, approximately 8% of them seen once. What was sequenced was PBMCs or a T cell subset sorted from them (not recorded which). These receptors were taken from a man between 18 and 35 years old who had mild COVID-19 (a few samples of this study predate the infection). Cell type and time point are not known.

The chain couples TRBV29-1 to TRBJ2-1; TRBD2 agrees at 8 bases. With V trimmed by 7 bases and J by 2 bases, 4 bases remained unmatched. The CDR3 runs 13 residues. Germline CDR1 SQVTM, CDR2 ANQGSEA. The CDR3 reads CSASGGPYNEQFF. The CDR3 DNA is TGCAGCGCGTCGGGGGGGCCCTACAATGAGCAGTTCTTC.

The chain carries TRBV5-1 and TRBJ1-1; tentatively, D is TRBD1 (5 bases). The CDR3 runs 15 residues. The germline V and J ends were trimmed by 4 bases and 7 bases, with 20 bases remaining between them. Germline loops: CDR1 SGHRS, CDR2 YFSETQ. CDR3 amino acids: CASSGNSGFGSEAFF. DNA of the CDR3: TGCGCCAGCAGCGGTAATTCAGGGTTTGGCAGTGAAGCTTTCTTT.

In its sample, this clonotype was seen a few times. The genes are TRBV12-3 or TRBV12-4 and TRBJ2-1, with D possibly being TRBD1 or TRBD2 (5 bases each). V shed 6 bases and J shed 10 bases, with 22 bases lying between them. This CDR3 spans 15 amino acids. The CDR3 nucleotides are TGTGCCAGCAGCCAGATGGTGGGACCGTCGGTGGAGCAGTTCTTC. This sequence encodes CASSQMVGPSVEQFF.

This clonotype was picked up a small number of times. This chain uses TRBV7-6 with TRBJ2-2, with a tentative D call TRBD1 (7 bases). This CDR3 comprises 16 residues. Germline V gene lookup returns CDR1 SGHVS and CDR2 FNYEAQ. Trimming shortened V by 1 base and J by 7 bases, and 16 bases separated the two germline ends. CDR3 loop: CASSLVFRGDSGELFF. The DNA for the CDR3 is TGTGCCAGCAGCTTAGTTTTCAGGGGGGACAGCGGGGAGCTGTTTTTT.

This clonotype came up a few times. The chain has TRBV11-2 and TRBJ2-3; the match to TRBD2 covers 8 bases. Per germline, CDR1 SGHAT and CDR2 FQNNGV. The CDR3 covers 15 residues. With V trimmed by 3 bases and J by 2 bases, 4 bases remained unmatched. DNA of the CDR3: TGTGCCAGCAGCTTGGAGCGGGGGTTCACAGATACGCAGTATTTT. Translating gives CASSLERGFTDTQYF.

This clonotype has more than one count but fewer than ten. The rearrangement uses TRBV5-4 and TRBJ2-7, with 7 bases fitting TRBD2. This CDR3 region has 16 residues. CDR1 SGHNT and CDR2 YYREEE come from the germline V gene (reference sequence). J lost 4 bases, V lost 0 bases, and 10 bases had no gene match. CDR3 DNA sequence: TGTGCCAGCAGCTTGGTAGGTGGCGGGGGTCCTTACGAGCAGTACTTC. Translating it yields CASSLVGGGGPYEQYF.

This rearrangement joins TRBV27 to TRBJ1-6; no reliable D call. The CDR3 length is 15 residues. The germline V and J ends were trimmed by 5 bases and 8 bases, with 16 bases remaining between them. Germline V gives CDR1 MNHEY, CDR2 SMNVEV (reference sequence). CDR3 nucleotide sequence: TGTGCCAGCAGTGAGGGTGTCCTATTTGATTCACCCCTCCACTTT. This gives the protein CASSEGVLFDSPLHF.

This clonotype was counted a few times. The chain employs TRBV7-8 and TRBJ2-3; no firm D call. This CDR3 comprises 12 residues. CDR1 is SGHVS and CDR2 is FQNEAQ in the germline V gene. Trimming removed 5 bases from V and 3 bases from J, with 6 bases in between. The CDR3 region is CASSHHTDTQYF. CDR3 coding DNA: TGTGCCAGCAGCCACCATACAGATACGCAGTATTTT.

This clonotype has just a few counts. The J gene is TRBJ2-1, the V gene TRBV5-1, with TRBD1 identical over 7 bases. Germline assignment: CDR1 SGHRS and CDR2 YFSETQ. V lost 5 bases, J lost 0 bases, and 14 bases stayed unmatched. The CDR3 consists of 18 residues. Here the CDR3 DNA reads TGCGCCAGCAGAAGGTATGGAAAGGGACAGCCCTCCTACAATGAGCAGTTCTTC. Translated: CASRRYGKGQPSYNEQFF.

This clonotype has more than one count but fewer than ten. The chain employs TRBV6-1 and TRBJ2-7, with 8 nucleotides matching TRBD2. Germline CDR1 MNHNS, CDR2 SASEGT. V shed 6 bases, J shed 0 bases, and the junction held 7 bases outside the gene matches. The CDR3 has 15 amino acids. This CDR3 is CASRKLAGSSYEQYV. CDR3 sequence (DNA): TGTGCCAGCAGGAAATTAGCGGGAAGCTCCTACGAGCAGTACGTC.